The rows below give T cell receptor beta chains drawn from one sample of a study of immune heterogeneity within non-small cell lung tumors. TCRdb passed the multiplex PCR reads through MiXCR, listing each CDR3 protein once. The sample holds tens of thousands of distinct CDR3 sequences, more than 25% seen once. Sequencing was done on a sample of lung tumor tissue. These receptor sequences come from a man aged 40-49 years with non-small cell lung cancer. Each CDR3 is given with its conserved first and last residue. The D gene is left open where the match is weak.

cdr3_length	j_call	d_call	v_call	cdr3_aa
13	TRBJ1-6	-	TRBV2	CASRGRDNSPLHF
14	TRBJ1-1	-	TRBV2	CASSPTPKNTEAFF
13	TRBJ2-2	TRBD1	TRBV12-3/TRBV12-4	CAINRQGPGELFF
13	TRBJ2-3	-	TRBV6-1	CASRTASTDTQYF
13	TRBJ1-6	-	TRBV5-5	CASRRDTDSPLHF
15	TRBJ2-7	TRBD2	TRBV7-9	CASSLARTSGYEQYF
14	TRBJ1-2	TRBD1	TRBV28	CASSLSTGGSSYTF
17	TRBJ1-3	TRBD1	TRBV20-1	CSAGTGTGRHSGNTIYF
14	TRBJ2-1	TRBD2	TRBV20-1	CSARGTSGRVWQFF
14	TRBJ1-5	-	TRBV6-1	CATHPGQSYQPQHF
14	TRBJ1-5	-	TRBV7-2	CASSFVPGNQPQHF
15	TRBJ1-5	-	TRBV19	CPSNPGWGAGQPQHF
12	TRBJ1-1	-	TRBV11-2	CASSSRQVYAFF
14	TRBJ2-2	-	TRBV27	CASMRGTLTGELFF
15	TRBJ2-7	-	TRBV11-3	CASSSAGQAIYEQYF
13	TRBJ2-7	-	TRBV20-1	CSARWQGGYEQYF
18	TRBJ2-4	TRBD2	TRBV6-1	CASSDSLAGGFSRGIQYF
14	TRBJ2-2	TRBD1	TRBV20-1	CSASGQGAIRRMFF
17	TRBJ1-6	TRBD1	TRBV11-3	CASSLGSPGQYNSPLHF
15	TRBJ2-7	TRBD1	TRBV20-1	CSAGTDQRGYDEQYF
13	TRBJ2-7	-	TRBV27	CASSLLGSDEQYF
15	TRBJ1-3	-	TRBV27	CASSRNSAVVNTIYF
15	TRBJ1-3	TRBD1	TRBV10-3	CAIRPRTGFGNTIYF
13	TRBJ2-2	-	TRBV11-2	CASSLETGRELFF
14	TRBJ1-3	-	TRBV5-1	CASSQGSSGNTIYF
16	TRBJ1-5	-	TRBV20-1	CSARDAARGADQPQHF
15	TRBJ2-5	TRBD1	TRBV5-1	CASSGTGTGQETQYF
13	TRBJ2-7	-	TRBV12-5	CASGLLGFGEQYF
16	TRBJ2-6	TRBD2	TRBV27	CASLGRVDSGANVLTF
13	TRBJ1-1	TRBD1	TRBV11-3	CASSFNQGVEAFF
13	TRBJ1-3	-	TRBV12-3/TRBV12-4	CASGAGTGNTIYF
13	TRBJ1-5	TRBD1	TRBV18	CASSLQGGQPQHF
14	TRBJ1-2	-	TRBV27	CASSLGPENYGYTF
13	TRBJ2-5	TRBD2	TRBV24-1	CATEGGPRETQYF
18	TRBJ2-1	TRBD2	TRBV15	CATSRERQLADPYNEQFF
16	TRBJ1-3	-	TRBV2	CASSLHPGNTGNTIYF
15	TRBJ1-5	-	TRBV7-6	CASRRVEWGNQPQHF
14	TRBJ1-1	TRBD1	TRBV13	CASSMPDRATEAFF
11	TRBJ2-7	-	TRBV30	CAWSLVYEQYF
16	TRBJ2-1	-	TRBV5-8	CASSLDGDWSYNEQFF